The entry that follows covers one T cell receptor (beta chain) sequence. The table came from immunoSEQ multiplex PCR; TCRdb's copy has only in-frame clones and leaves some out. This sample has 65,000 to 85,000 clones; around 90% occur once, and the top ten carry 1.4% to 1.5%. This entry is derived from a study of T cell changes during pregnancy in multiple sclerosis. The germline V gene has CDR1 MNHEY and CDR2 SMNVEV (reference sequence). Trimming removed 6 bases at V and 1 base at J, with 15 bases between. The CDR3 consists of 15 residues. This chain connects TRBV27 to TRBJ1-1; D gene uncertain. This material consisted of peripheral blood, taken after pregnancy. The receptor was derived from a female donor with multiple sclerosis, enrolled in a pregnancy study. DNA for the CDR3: TGTGCCAGCAGGGTGGAGGGATTGAGGAACACTGAAGCTTTCTTT. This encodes CASRVEGLRNTEAFF.